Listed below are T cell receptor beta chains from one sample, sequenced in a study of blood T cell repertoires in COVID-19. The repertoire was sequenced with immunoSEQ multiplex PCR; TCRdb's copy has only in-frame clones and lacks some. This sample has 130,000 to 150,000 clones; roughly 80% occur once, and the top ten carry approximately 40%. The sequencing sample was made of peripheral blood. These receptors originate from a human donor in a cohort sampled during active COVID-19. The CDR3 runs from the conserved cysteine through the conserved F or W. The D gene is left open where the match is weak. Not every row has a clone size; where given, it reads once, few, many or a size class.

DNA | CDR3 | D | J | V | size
TGTGCCAGCAGCTTAGGACAGGTTCGTGGTGGCTACACCTTC | CASSLGQVRGGYTF | - | TRBJ1-2 | TRBV7-2 | -
TGTGCCAGCAGCCAAGATGATGGCAGGGGGACCCTCCACTTT | CASSQDDGRGTLHF | TRBD1 | TRBJ1-6 | TRBV3-1/TRBV3-2 | -
TGTGCCAGCAGCTGGGACAGCGGACGGGAGACCCAGTACTTC | CASSWDSGRETQYF | TRBD1 | TRBJ2-5 | TRBV5-5 | -
TGTGCCAGCTCAGTGACAGGGGGAAATGAGCAGTTCTTC | CASSVTGGNEQFF | TRBD1 | TRBJ2-1 | TRBV18 | few
TGCGCCAGCAGCTTGGACACGCTGACAGGGGCGGGAGAGACCCAGTACTTC | CASSLDTLTGAGETQYF | TRBD1 | TRBJ2-5 | TRBV5-1 | -
TGTGCCAGCAGCCAAGCACAGGGGCGGAGAGATACGCAGTATTTT | CASSQAQGRRDTQYF | TRBD1 | TRBJ2-3 | TRBV5-6 | once
TGTGCCAGTACCCTTGGGACAGGGGGCTTGTACGAGCAGTACTTC | CASTLGTGGLYEQYF | TRBD1 | TRBJ2-7 | TRBV19 | -
TGCGCCAGCAGCCCGGGACAGTCGAACACTGAAGCTTTCTTT | CASSPGQSNTEAFF | TRBD1 | TRBJ1-1 | TRBV5-1 | few
TGTGCCAGCAGTTTCGGACAGGCAACTAATGAAAAACTGTTTTTT | CASSFGQATNEKLFF | TRBD1 | TRBJ1-4 | TRBV6-2/TRBV6-3 | -
TGTGCCACCAGCAGAGATCGGGCAGGGGTCACCGGGGAGCTGTTTTTT | CATSRDRAGVTGELFF | - | TRBJ2-2 | TRBV15 | -
TGTGCCAGCAGCTTAGGGGACAGGGGACGTTCACCCCTCCACTTT | CASSLGDRGRSPLHF | TRBD1 | TRBJ1-6 | TRBV5-6 | -
TGTGCCATCAGTGAGGGAGGGGATGAAAAACTGTTTTTT | CAISEGGDEKLFF | - | TRBJ1-4 | TRBV10-3 | -
TGTGCCAGCTCACCGATAAGGGGGTCGAACACTGAAGCTTTCTTT | CASSPIRGSNTEAFF | - | TRBJ1-1 | TRBV18 | -
TGTGCCAGTAGAGCCCCAGGGGGCGAGAGGGGAGCTAACTATGGCTACACCTTC | CASRAPGGERGANYGYTF | TRBD1 | TRBJ1-2 | TRBV19 | -
TGTGCCAGTAGTATCGGGACAGGGGGAACCTACGAGCAGTACTTC | CASSIGTGGTYEQYF | TRBD1 | TRBJ2-7 | TRBV19 | -
TGTGCCAGCAGCCACGGGACAGGGGGCGAAAAATTAAGGGGCTACACCTTC | CASSHGTGGEKLRGYTF | TRBD1 | TRBJ1-2 | TRBV3-1/TRBV3-2 | -
TGTGCTAGTGGTCTCCGCTCTGGCGGGTCTCAGCCCCAGCATTTT | CASGLRSGGSQPQHF | - | TRBJ1-5 | TRBV12-5 | -
TGTGCCAGCAGCGTAGGGGGCCGCCCGAATCAGCCCCAGCATTTT | CASSVGGRPNQPQHF | - | TRBJ1-5 | TRBV9 | -
TGCAGCGTTGCGACTAACTCTGGAAACACCATATATTTT | CSVATNSGNTIYF | - | TRBJ1-3 | TRBV29-1 | -
TGTGCCATCACCTCTAACAGGGGCGGCTATGGCTACACCTTC | CAITSNRGGYGYTF | TRBD1 | TRBJ1-2 | TRBV10-3 | -
TGTGCCAGCAGCCAGGTAGGAGTATTTCCCTACGAGCAGTACTTC | CASSQVGVFPYEQYF | - | TRBJ2-7 | TRBV3-1/TRBV3-2 | few
TGTGCCAGCAGCCCCGTCCCCTCGGGCGAGCAGTACTTC | CASSPVPSGEQYF | - | TRBJ2-7 | TRBV6-5 | -
TGTGCCAGCTCACCTCGGGGTGGATATGGCTACACCTTC | CASSPRGGYGYTF | - | TRBJ1-2 | TRBV18 | -
TGTGCCAGCAAGAGGGGGAGCCACAACTATGGCTACACCTTC | CASKRGSHNYGYTF | - | TRBJ1-2 | TRBV6-5 | -
TGTGCCAGCAGTTTGTATGGGGCCGCCTACGAGCAGTACTTC | CASSLYGAAYEQYF | - | TRBJ2-7 | TRBV27 | -
TGTGCCAGCATCGACGGGTCCTACAATGAGCAGTTCTTC | CASIDGSYNEQFF | - | TRBJ2-1 | TRBV5-4 | once
TGTGCCAGCAGTTACTCCGGGAGATACGAGCAGTACTTC | CASSYSGRYEQYF | - | TRBJ2-7 | TRBV6-2/TRBV6-3 | -
TGCGCCAGCAACCCCGGGACAGCCTACGAGCAGTACTTC | CASNPGTAYEQYF | TRBD1 | TRBJ2-7 | TRBV5-1 | -
TGTGCCAGCAGCGTAGGTCGTCTAGCGGGCACCGGGGAGCTGTTTTTT | CASSVGRLAGTGELFF | TRBD2 | TRBJ2-2 | TRBV9 | -
TGTGCCAGCAGCTGGGGCCTTAAGGAGACCCAGTACTTC | CASSWGLKETQYF | - | TRBJ2-5 | TRBV7-7 | -
TGCGCCAGCAGCCAAGAATTACAGTCGATCATGAACACTGAAGCTTTCTTT | CASSQELQSIMNTEAFF | - | TRBJ1-1 | TRBV4-1 | -
TGTGCCACCAGACTCGGGACAGGGGGGCCAGATACGCAGTATTTT | CATRLGTGGPDTQYF | TRBD1 | TRBJ2-3 | TRBV27 | -
TGTGCCAGCAGTTACACCGGGACAGCCTCTAATGAAAAACTGTTTTTT | CASSYTGTASNEKLFF | TRBD1 | TRBJ1-4 | TRBV6-5 | -
TGTGCCAGCTCACGGGACAGTGGGGAAAAACTGTTTTTT | CASSRDSGEKLFF | TRBD1 | TRBJ1-4 | TRBV18 | once
TGTGCCAGCAGCTTAAAAGTGGGCGGGAGCTCCTATAATTCACCCCTCCACTTT | CASSLKVGGSSYNSPLHF | - | TRBJ1-6 | TRBV13 | -
TGTGCCACCAGGGGGGGGTGGCCAGCCCAAGAGACCCAGTACTTC | CATRGGWPAQETQYF | TRBD2 | TRBJ2-5 | TRBV15 | -
TGTGCCAGCAGCCCCGTCCTTTGGGCGGGGGGGAGCAATGAGCAGTTCTTC | CASSPVLWAGGSNEQFF | TRBD2 | TRBJ2-1 | TRBV27 | -
TGTGCCAGCTCAACCGTCCTCGGGACAGGGGGCTCTGGGGCCAACGTCCTGACTTTC | CASSTVLGTGGSGANVLTF | TRBD1 | TRBJ2-6 | TRBV18 | -
TGTGCCAGCAGTAAAACCCTCAGGTCCACTGAAGCTTTCTTT | CASSKTLRSTEAFF | - | TRBJ1-1 | TRBV28 | -
TGTGCCAGCAGTACCACCGGGACATTTAACTATGGCTACACCTTC | CASSTTGTFNYGYTF | - | TRBJ1-2 | TRBV6-5 | -
TGTGCCAGCAGGGGAGGACATTCATGGGGTGAAAAACTGTTTTTT | CASRGGHSWGEKLFF | - | TRBJ1-4 | TRBV5-8 | -
TGTGCCAGCAGCCTTTACAATGAGCAGTTCTTC | CASSLYNEQFF | - | TRBJ2-1 | TRBV2 | -
TGCGCCAGCAGCCAAGATAGGACACCCTCGGATGAGCAGTTCTTC | CASSQDRTPSDEQFF | - | TRBJ2-1 | TRBV4-1 | -
TGTGCCAGTAGGCCGCGGGGGAACACCGGGGAGCTGTTTTTT | CASRPRGNTGELFF | - | TRBJ2-2 | TRBV19 | -
TGTGCCAGCAGCCTCAGACAGGGGTGGAATGAGCAGTTCTTC | CASSLRQGWNEQFF | TRBD1 | TRBJ2-1 | TRBV7-2 | -
TGTGCCAGCAGCCTACTACAGGGGCCGACCGGGGAGCTGTTTTTT | CASSLLQGPTGELFF | TRBD1 | TRBJ2-2 | TRBV7-2 | once
TGTGCCAGCAGCTTACTGCGTTCCGGGACTGACAATGAGCAGTTCTTC | CASSLLRSGTDNEQFF | - | TRBJ2-1 | TRBV11-3 | -
TGCAGTGCTAGGACTCAGGGTGGCTACACCTTC | CSARTQGGYTF | - | TRBJ1-2 | TRBV20-1 | -
TGCGCCAGCAGCCAAGATAACCGGGGGAGGGGCACAGATACGCAGTATTTT | CASSQDNRGRGTDTQYF | TRBD2 | TRBJ2-3 | TRBV4-1 | -
TGTGCCATCAGTGATTGGGGGACTGGTGAAGCTTTCTTT | CAISDWGTGEAFF | - | TRBJ1-1 | TRBV10-3 | -
TGTGCCAGCAGCCAGGGACAGGGGCCACGGACCCAGTACTTC | CASSQGQGPRTQYF | TRBD1 | TRBJ2-5 | TRBV14 | once
TGTGCCAGCTCAGTACAGGGGGCAGGTCAAGAGACCCAGTACTTC | CASSVQGAGQETQYF | TRBD1 | TRBJ2-5 | TRBV18 | -
TGTGCCAGCAGCGTCGAGGGCAACCCCTCCTACAATGAGCAGTTCTTC | CASSVEGNPSYNEQFF | - | TRBJ2-1 | TRBV9 | -